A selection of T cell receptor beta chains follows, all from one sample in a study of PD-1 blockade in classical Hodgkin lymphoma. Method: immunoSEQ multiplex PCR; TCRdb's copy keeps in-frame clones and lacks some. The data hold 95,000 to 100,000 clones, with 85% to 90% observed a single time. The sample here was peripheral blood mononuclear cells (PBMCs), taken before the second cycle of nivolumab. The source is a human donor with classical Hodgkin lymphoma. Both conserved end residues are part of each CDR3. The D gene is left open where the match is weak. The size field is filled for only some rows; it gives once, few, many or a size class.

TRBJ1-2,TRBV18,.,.,TGTGCCAGCTCACCATTTGCCGAAATTGCCTATGGCTACACCTTC,CASSPFAEIAYGYTF
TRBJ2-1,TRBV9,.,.,TGTGCCAGCAGCGTAATGTGGACCGGCAATGAGCAGTTCTTC,CASSVMWTGNEQFF
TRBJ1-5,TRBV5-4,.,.,TGTGCCAGCAGCTTCTTAGGCGTTAATCAGCCCCAGCATTTT,CASSFLGVNQPQHF
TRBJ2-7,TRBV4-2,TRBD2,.,TGTGCCAGCAGCCAATTCGACGGACCGGGGCAACTGACTAGCAATCAGTCAGGCGAGCAGTACTTC,CASSQFDGPGQLTSNQSGEQYF
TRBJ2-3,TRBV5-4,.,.,TGTGCCAGCAGCGTTAGCACAGATACGCAGTATTTT,CASSVSTDTQYF
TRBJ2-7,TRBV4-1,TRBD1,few,TGCGCCAGCAGCCAAGACCCGACAGGGAGTGACGAGCAGTACTTC,CASSQDPTGSDEQYF
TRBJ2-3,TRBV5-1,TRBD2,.,TGCGCCAGCAGCGCAACTAGCGGGGGGCCCACAGATACGCAGTATTTT,CASSATSGGPTDTQYF
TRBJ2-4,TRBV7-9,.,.,TGTGCCAGCAGCCAAGGTGGGGAGGGACAGAAAAACATTCAGTACTTC,CASSQGGEGQKNIQYF
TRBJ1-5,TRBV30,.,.,TGTGCCTGGAGTGACGGCAATCAGCCCCAGCATTTT,CAWSDGNQPQHF
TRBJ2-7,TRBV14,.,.,TGTGCCAGCAGCCAAACCGGGACCCTCTCCTACGAGCAGTACTTC,CASSQTGTLSYEQYF
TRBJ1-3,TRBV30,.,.,TGTGCCTGGGTAGAACACGGAAACACCATATATTTT,CAWVEHGNTIYF
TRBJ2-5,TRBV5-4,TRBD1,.,TGTGCCAGCAGCTTGGCCGGGACAGGGTTGGAGACCCAGTACTTC,CASSLAGTGLETQYF
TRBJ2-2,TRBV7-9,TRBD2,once,TGTGCCAGCAGCCATCGGCGGGTTAGCGGGGGATCAAACACCGGGGAGCTGTTTTTT,CASSHRRVSGGSNTGELFF
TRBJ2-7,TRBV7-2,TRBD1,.,TGTGCCAGCAGCTTAGCGGACAGGGCCTACGAGCAGTACTTC,CASSLADRAYEQYF
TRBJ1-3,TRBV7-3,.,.,TGTGCCAGCAGCTTAACGGGCAGGGGCCCTGGAAACACCATATATTTT,CASSLTGRGPGNTIYF
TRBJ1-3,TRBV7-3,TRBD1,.,TGTGCCAGCAGCTTAAATTCTCGGACAGGGGGTGGAAACACCATATATTTT,CASSLNSRTGGGNTIYF
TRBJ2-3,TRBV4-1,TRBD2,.,TGCGCCAGCAGCCAAGAGGGGAGGGTCATAGATACGCAGTATTTT,CASSQEGRVIDTQYF
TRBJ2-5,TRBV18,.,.,TGTGCCAGCTCACCACCGCAGTCTTACCAAGAGACCCAGTACTTC,CASSPPQSYQETQYF
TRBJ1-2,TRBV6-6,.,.,TGTGCCAGCAGTACGACCTCTGGGTACTATGGCTACACCTTC,CASSTTSGYYGYTF
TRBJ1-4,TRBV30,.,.,TGTGCCTGGAGTGTAAAGAGGGGAAAACTGTTTTTT,CAWSVKRGKLFF
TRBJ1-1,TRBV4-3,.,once,TGCGCCAGCAGCCAAGATTTTCGGGGATGGAGCACTGAAGCTTTCTTT,CASSQDFRGWSTEAFF
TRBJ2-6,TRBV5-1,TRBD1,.,TGCGCCAGCAGCTCCGGGACAGGGAACTCTGGGGCCAACGTCCTGACTTTC,CASSSGTGNSGANVLTF
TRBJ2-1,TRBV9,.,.,TGTGCCAGCAGCGTAGTCGGGGGGACAAACAATGAGCAGTTCTTC,CASSVVGGTNNEQFF
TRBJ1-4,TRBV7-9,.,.,TGTGCCAGCAGCCCGGGACTCACAAATGAAAAACTGTTTTTT,CASSPGLTNEKLFF
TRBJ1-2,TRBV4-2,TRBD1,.,TGTGCCAGCAGCCGAGGACAGGGGGACTATGGCTACACCTTC,CASSRGQGDYGYTF
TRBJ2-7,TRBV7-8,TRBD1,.,TGTGCCAGCAGCTTAGCGGGACAGGCCGAGGAGCAGTACTTC,CASSLAGQAEEQYF
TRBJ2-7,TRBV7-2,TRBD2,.,TGTGCCAGCAGCTCATTAGCGGGGGGACTCTACGAGCAGTACTTC,CASSSLAGGLYEQYF
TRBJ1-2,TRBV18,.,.,TGTGCCAGCTCACGCGGGGGTGCTGGCTACACCTTC,CASSRGGAGYTF
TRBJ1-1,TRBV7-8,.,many,TGTGCCAGCAGTTCGGGGGCAGGGTGGAACACTGAAGCTTTCTTT,CASSSGAGWNTEAFF
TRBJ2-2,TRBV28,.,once,TGTGCCAGCATCCCCTGGAGCGGGAACACCGGGGAGCTGTTTTTT,CASIPWSGNTGELFF
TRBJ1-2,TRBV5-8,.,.,TGTGCCAGCAGCGGCCGGGATTCCTACTATGGCTACACCTTC,CASSGRDSYYGYTF
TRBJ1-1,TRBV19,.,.,TGTGCCAGTACCCCTCCTAGGGTAGCGAGCACTGAAGCTTTCTTT,CASTPPRVASTEAFF
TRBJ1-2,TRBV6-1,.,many,TGTGCCAGTAAACCGATTGGGAGGAACTATGGCTACACCTTC,CASKPIGRNYGYTF
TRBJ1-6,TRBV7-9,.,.,TGTGCCAGCAGCTTATCCCCCCCGGGGAGGAATTCACCCCTCCACTTT,CASSLSPPGRNSPLHF
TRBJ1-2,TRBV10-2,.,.,TGCGCCAGCAGCTCAAACAGGGCGAACTATGGCTACACCTTC,CASSSNRANYGYTF
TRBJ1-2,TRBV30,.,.,TGTGCCTGGATAGCTTGGGGGGGGCGAGTCTATGGCTACACCTTC,CAWIAWGGRVYGYTF
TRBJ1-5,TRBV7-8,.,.,TGTGCCAGCTCCGCGGGGAATCAGCCCCAGCATTTT,CASSAGNQPQHF
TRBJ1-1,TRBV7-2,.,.,TGTGCCAGCAGCTTAGCTCCGGGGGCGAACACTGAAGCTTTCTTT,CASSLAPGANTEAFF
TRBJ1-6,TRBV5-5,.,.,TGTGCCAGCAGCGGAACAGGGAACGGCAATTCACCCCTCCACTTT,CASSGTGNGNSPLHF
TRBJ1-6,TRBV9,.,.,TGTGCCAGCAGCGTAGAGGGTAGGGGGGGCTCACCCCTCCACTTT,CASSVEGRGGSPLHF
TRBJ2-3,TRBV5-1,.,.,TGCGCCACGGGATGGACGGTTGCTAGCACAGATACGCAGTATTTT,CATGWTVASTDTQYF
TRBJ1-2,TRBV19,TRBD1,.,TGTGCCACCTTAGGACAGGGGCCTTACTATGGCTACACCTTC,CATLGQGPYYGYTF
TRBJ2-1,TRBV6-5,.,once,TGTGCCAGCAGTGACTCGCCCGAGCACAATGAGCAGTTCTTC,CASSDSPEHNEQFF
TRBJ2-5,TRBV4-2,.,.,TGTGCCAGCAGCCAAGAAGGCTCGCGGCGAGAGACCCAGTACTTC,CASSQEGSRRETQYF
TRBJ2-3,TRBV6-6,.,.,TGTGCCAGCAGGCGGACGGATCGGGACGCAGATACGCAGTATTTT,CASRRTDRDADTQYF
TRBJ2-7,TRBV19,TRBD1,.,TGTGCCAGTAGAGCCCTGGCAGGGGGCCCCATGGAGCAGTACTTC,CASRALAGGPMEQYF
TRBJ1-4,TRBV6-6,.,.,TGTGCCAGCAGCTATCGAGGGATAGGGGAGAATGAAAAACTGTTTTTT,CASSYRGIGENEKLFF
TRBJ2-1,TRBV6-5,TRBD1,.,TGTGCCAGCGAACAGGGGATTGAGCAGTTCTTC,CASEQGIEQFF
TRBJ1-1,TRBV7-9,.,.,TGTGCCAGCAGCTTTCAGGGAGGACCTGAAGCTTTCTTT,CASSFQGGPEAFF
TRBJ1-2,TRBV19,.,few,TGTGCCAGTACGGAGCAAGTTAACTATGGCTACACCTTC,CASTEQVNYGYTF
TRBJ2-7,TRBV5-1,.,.,TGCGCCAGCAGCTTGGGCATGGGACAAGGGTATGACGAGCAGTACTTC,CASSLGMGQGYDEQYF